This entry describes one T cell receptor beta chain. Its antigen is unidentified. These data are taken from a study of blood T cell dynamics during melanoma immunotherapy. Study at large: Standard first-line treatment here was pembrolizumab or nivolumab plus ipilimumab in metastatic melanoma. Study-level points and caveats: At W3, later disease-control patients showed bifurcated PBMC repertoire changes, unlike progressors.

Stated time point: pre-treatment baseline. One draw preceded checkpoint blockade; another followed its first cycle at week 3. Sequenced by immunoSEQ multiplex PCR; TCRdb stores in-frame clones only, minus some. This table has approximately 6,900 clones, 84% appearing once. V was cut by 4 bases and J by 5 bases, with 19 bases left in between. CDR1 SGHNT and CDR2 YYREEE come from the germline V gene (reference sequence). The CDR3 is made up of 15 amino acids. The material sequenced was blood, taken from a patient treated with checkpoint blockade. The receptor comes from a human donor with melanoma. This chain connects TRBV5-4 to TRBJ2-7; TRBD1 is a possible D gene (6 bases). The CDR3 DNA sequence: TGTGCCAGCAGCCTGGCCCCCAGGGGTCGGCACGAGCAGTACTTC. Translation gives CASSLAPRGRHEQYF.